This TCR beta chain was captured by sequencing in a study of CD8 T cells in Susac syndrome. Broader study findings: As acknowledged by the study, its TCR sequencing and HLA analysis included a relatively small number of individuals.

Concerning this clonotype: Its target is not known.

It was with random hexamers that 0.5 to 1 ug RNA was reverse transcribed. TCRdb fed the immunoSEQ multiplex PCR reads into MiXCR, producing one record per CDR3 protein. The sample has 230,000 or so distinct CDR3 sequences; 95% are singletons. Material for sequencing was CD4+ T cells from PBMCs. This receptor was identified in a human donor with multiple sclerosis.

This CDR3 is CATSRGRTGGFNEQFF. The CDR3 DNA sequence: TGTGCCACCAGCCGAGGAAGGACAGGGGGCTTCAATGAGCAGTTCTTC. The V gene is TRBV15, the J gene TRBJ2-1; 11 bases align to TRBD1. V dropped 5 bases and J dropped 6; count of bases not matched to a gene: 9. The CDR3 extends over 16 amino acids. Germline lookup yields CDR1 LNHNV and CDR2 YYDKDF (reference sequence).